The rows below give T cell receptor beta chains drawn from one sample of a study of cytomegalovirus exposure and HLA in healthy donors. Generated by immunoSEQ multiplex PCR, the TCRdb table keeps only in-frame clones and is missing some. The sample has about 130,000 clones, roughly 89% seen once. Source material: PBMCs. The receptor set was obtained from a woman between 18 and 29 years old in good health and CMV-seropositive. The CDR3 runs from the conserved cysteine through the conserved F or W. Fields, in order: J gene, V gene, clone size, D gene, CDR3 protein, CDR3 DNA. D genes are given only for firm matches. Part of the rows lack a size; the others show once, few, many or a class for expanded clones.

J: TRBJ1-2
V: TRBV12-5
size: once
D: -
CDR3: CASGLTWGPGYTF
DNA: TGTGCTAGTGGTTTGACGTGGGGGCCTGGCTACACCTTC

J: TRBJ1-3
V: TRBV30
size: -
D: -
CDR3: CAWSGYRVSGNTIYF
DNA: TGTGCCTGGAGTGGCTACAGGGTATCTGGAAACACCATATATTTT

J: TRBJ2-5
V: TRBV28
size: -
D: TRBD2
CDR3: CASRDRGVGTQYF
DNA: TGTGCCAGCCGAGACCGGGGGGTGGGGACCCAGTACTTC

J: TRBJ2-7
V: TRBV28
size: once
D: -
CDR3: CASSLWKSSYEQYF
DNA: TGTGCCAGCAGTTTATGGAAGAGCTCCTACGAGCAGTACTTC

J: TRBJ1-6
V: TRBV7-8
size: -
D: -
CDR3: CASSLQGPSPLHF
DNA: TGTGCCAGCAGCTTACAGGGGCCGTCACCCCTCCACTTT

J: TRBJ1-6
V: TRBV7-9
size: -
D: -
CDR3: CASSLADRGLHF
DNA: TGTGCCAGCAGCTTAGCGGACCGGGGACTCCACTTT

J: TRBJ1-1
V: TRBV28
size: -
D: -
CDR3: CASSFKVAGTEAFF
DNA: TGTGCCAGCAGTTTTAAAGTGGCGGGCACTGAAGCTTTCTTT

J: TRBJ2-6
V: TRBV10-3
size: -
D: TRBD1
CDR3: CAISDRQGAAGANVLTF
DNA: TGTGCCATCAGTGACCGACAGGGGGCGGCAGGGGCCAACGTCCTGACTTTC

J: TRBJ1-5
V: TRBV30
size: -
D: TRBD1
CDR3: CAWGQGDQPQHF
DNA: TGTGCCTGGGGACAGGGTGATCAGCCCCAGCATTTT

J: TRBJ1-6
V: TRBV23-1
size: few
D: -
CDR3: CASSLCPPKSLHF
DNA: TGCGCCAGCAGCCTATGTCCCCCGAAATCCCTCCACTTT

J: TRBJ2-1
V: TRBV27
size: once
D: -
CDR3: CASGTSSNEQFF
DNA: TGTGCCAGCGGAACTAGCAGCAATGAGCAGTTCTTC

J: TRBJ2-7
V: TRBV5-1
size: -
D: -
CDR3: CASRGGTEQYF
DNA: TGCGCCAGCAGAGGAGGCACCGAGCAGTACTTC

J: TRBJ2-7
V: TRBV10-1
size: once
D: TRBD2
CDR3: CASSEYQRGPSYEQYF
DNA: TGCGCCAGCAGTGAGTACCAGCGGGGGCCCTCCTACGAGCAGTACTTC

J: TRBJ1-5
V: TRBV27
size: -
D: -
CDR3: CASSPGTPGNQPQHF
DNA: TGTGCCAGCAGTCCGGGGACTCCCGGCAATCAGCCCCAGCATTTT

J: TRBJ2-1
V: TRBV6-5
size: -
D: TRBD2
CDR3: CASSYIGLAGENEQFF
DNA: TGTGCCAGCAGTTACATAGGCCTAGCGGGGGAAAATGAGCAGTTCTTC

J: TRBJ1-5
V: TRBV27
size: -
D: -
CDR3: CASSLFSPDYSNQPQHF
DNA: TGTGCCAGCAGTTTATTTTCCCCAGACTATAGCAATCAGCCCCAGCATTTT

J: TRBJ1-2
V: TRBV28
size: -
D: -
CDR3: CASSYHGQNYGYTF
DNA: TGTGCCAGCAGTTACCACGGACAGAACTATGGCTACACCTTC

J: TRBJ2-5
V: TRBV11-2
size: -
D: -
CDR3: CASSEETQYF
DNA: TGTGCCAGCTCGGAAGAGACCCAGTACTTC

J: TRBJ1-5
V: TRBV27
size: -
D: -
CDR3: CASSLGRNQPQHF
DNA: TGTGCCAGCAGTTTAGGCAGGAATCAGCCCCAGCATTTT

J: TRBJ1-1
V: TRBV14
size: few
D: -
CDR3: CASSQEIGQRTEAFF
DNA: TGTGCCAGCAGCCAAGAGATCGGACAGCGGACTGAAGCTTTCTTT

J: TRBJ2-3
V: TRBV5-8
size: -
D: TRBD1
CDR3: CASSLGLTGALTDTQYF
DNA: TGTGCCAGCAGCTTGGGGCTGACAGGGGCCCTCACAGATACGCAGTATTTT

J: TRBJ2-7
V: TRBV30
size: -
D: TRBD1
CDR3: CAWSSQGAYEQYF
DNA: TGTGCCTGGAGTTCGCAGGGGGCCTACGAGCAGTACTTC

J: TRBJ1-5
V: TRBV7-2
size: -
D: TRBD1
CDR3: CASSVQGASNQPQHF
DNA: TGTGCCAGCAGCGTACAGGGGGCGAGCAATCAGCCCCAGCATTTT

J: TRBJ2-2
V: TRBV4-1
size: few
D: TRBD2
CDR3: CASRQTSGGNTGELFF
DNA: TGCGCCAGCAGGCAAACTAGCGGGGGGAACACCGGGGAGCTGTTTTTT

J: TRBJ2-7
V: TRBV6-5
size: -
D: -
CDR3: CASFRGEQYF
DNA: TGTGCCAGCTTCAGGGGAGAGCAGTACTTC

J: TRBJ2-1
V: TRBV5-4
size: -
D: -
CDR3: CASSLDWSSYNEQFF
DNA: TGTGCCAGCAGTCTGGACTGGAGCTCCTACAATGAGCAGTTCTTC

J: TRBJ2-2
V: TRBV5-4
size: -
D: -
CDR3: CASSITGSGELFF
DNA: TGTGCCAGCAGCATTACAGGGTCCGGGGAGCTGTTTTTT

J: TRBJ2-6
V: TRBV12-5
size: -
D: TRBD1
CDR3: CASGQRSGQASGANVLTF
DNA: TGTGCTAGTGGTCAACGATCGGGACAGGCCTCTGGGGCCAACGTCCTGACTTTC

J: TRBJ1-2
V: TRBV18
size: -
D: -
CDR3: CASSSFGGPLSGYTF
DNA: TGTGCCAGCTCATCCTTCGGGGGACCCTTGAGCGGCTACACCTTC

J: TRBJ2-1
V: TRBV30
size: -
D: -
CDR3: CAWKIGTGTYNEQFF
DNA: TGTGCCTGGAAAATCGGAACAGGGACCTACAATGAGCAGTTCTTC

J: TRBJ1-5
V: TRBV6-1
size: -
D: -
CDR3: CASSGQQNQPQHF
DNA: TGTGCCAGCAGCGGACAGCAGAATCAGCCCCAGCATTTT